This TCR beta chain was retrieved from a study of blood T cell repertoires in COVID-19. The wider study: T cells, B-cell-depleted T cells, or PBMCs provided the cDNA or gDNA that served as material.

This table comes from immunoSEQ multiplex PCR, and its TCRdb copy is limited to in-frame clones, with some not included. The sample records some 73,000 clones, approximately 83% being singletons. Germline trimming cut 4 bases from V and 9 bases from J; bases unmatched to any gene: 15. The CDR3 consists of 17 residues. In germline, CDR1 is LGHNA, CDR2 YSLEER. This clonotype was obtained from a human donor in a cohort sampled during active COVID-19. The genes are TRBV4-3 and TRBJ2-1; TRBD1 matches 10 bases. The material sequenced was peripheral blood. In DNA form, the CDR3 reads TGCGCCAGCAGCCCCCTACTTACAGGACAGGGGGGAGGTGAGCAGTTCTTC. Encoded protein: CASSPLLTGQGGGEQFF.